What follows describes a single TCR beta chain. The data belong to a study of shared clonotypes between healthy human individuals. Replicate PCRs run on unsorted PBMC used roughly 0.3 ug DNA, which was approximately 30,000 T cell genomes. Sequencing of unsorted PBMC DNA was carried out using ten immunoSEQ deep assay plates. Method: immunoSEQ multiplex PCR; TCRdb's copy keeps in-frame clones and lacks some. The data contain roughly 450,000 clones, roughly 78% of them singletons. Study donors comprised healthy, HIV-negative adults devoid of recent acute infection or vaccination. This CDR3 is built from 13 residues. The junction had 5 bases not matched to a gene; V was cut back by 2 bases and J by 9 bases. The V gene's germline CDR1 is MNHEY and CDR2 SVGAGI.

Sequencing used PBMCs. This sequence originates from a woman aged 40 to 50 in good health. Some clones in this sample may be carry-over from other donors' samples. The J gene is TRBJ2-7, the V gene TRBV6-5; TRBD1 agrees at 9 bases. The CDR3 here is CASSYPGTGLQYF. The CDR3, as DNA: TGTGCCAGCAGTTACCCCGGGACAGGGCTGCAGTACTTC.